These 23 T cell receptor beta chains share one sample of origin, sequenced in a study of T cell clones after liver transplantation. Profiled with immunoSEQ multiplex PCR; TCRdb holds only in-frame clones, not every one. This table has 77,000 or so clones, around 80% appearing once. Here the sequenced sample was CD4+ T cells from blood, taken 12 months after liver transplant. The receptor set was obtained from a human patient who received a liver transplant. Part of the T cells may come from the graft donor.

This clone was found once. This chain links TRBV6-1 with TRBJ2-7; weak D call: TRBD2 (5 bases). The germline V gene encodes CDR1 MNHNS and CDR2 SASEGT. Trimming cost V 8 bases and J 2 bases, with 16 bases left between them. The CDR3 sequence is 14 residues long. CDR3 sequence reads: CASLRGLPAYEQYF. In nucleotides, the CDR3 is TGTGCCAGCCTCCGCGGGCTACCCGCCTACGAGCAGTACTTC.

This clone has more than one count but fewer than ten. This chain joins TRBV29-1 and TRBJ2-1; 10 positions agree with TRBD1. The germline V gene encodes CDR1 SQVTM and CDR2 ANQGSEA. The trim removed 4 bases at V and 4 bases at J, leaving 4 bases unmatched. The CDR3 loop spans 14 amino acids. The CDR3, as DNA: TGCAGCGTTGGGGGACAGGGGCTTTACAATGAGCAGTTCTTC. Translation gives CSVGGQGLYNEQFF.

V and J are TRBV18 and TRBJ1-5; no clear D gene. Trimming stripped 4 bases from V and 5 bases from J, with 12 bases between. CDR1 is KGHSH, CDR2 LQKENI, per germline. This CDR3 has 14 residues. CDR3 sequence (DNA): TGTGCCAGCTCACTCTTCCTTACCGATCAGCCCCAGCATTTT. Translation gives CASSLFLTDQPQHF.

The chain uses TRBV19 and TRBJ2-4; TRBD2 matches at 11 bases. The CDR3 is 15 amino acids. Trimming at V came to 5 bases and at J to 5 bases, leaving 5 bases not matched to a gene. Germline V lookup: CDR1 LNHDA, CDR2 SQIVND (reference sequence). CDR3 sequence reads: CASSLPGLAENIQYF. CDR3 sequence (DNA): TGTGCCAGTAGTCTCCCGGGACTAGCGGAAAACATTCAGTACTTC.

This sequence joins TRBV5-1 and TRBJ1-2; no firm D call. V was shortened by 2 bases and J by 1 base, with 12 bases between the two germline ends. Germline-derived CDR1 and CDR2 are SGHRS and YFSETQ. This CDR3 has 15 residues. CDR3 sequence: CASSLGRTVNYGYTF. CDR3 in DNA: TGCGCCAGCAGCTTAGGTAGGACTGTTAACTATGGCTACACCTTC.

The chain recombines TRBV7-3 with TRBJ2-2; tentative D call: TRBD1 (5 bases). V lost 1 base and J 4 bases, leaving 10 bases between the germline ends. CDR3 size: 15 residues. Germline assignment: CDR1 SGHTA and CDR2 FQGTGA. CDR3 in amino acids: CASSLSRVGTGELFF. DNA of the CDR3: TGTGCCAGCAGCTTAAGCAGGGTGGGCACCGGGGAGCTGTTTTTT.

There are a few counts of this clone. The chain employs TRBV6-6 and TRBJ1-2; D is perhaps TRBD1 (5 bases). The germline gives CDR1 MNHNY, CDR2 SVGAGI (reference sequence). CDR3 length equals 14 residues. V was shortened by 0 bases and J by 4 bases, with 9 bases between the two germline ends. This CDR3 reads CASSYSQGSYGYTF. The CDR3 DNA follows: TGTGCCAGCAGTTACTCGCAGGGTTCCTATGGCTACACCTTC.

The chain carries TRBV5-1 and TRBJ2-2; unclear D gene. V was trimmed by 0 bases and J by 5 bases, leaving 5 bases between them. The CDR3 contains 13 residues. Per germline, CDR1 SGHRS and CDR2 YFSETQ. CDR3 region: CASSLAMTGELFF. The CDR3 DNA sequence: TGCGCCAGCAGCTTGGCCATGACCGGGGAGCTGTTTTTT.

V usage is TRBV6-1 and J usage is TRBJ2-7, with 8 bases fitting TRBD2. Per the germline V gene, CDR1 is MNHNS and CDR2 is SASEGT. J gave up 3 bases and V 3 bases, and 7 bases lay outside the gene matches. The CDR3 consists of 15 residues. The CDR3 coding sequence is TGTGCCAGCAGTGAGGGGAGCGGGAGACTCTACGAGCAGTACTTC. It yields the protein CASSEGSGRLYEQYF.

V and J are TRBV27 and TRBJ1-1, with a weak D call TRBD1 (6 bases). The ends were cut back, 6 bases at V and 1 base at J, with 15 bases in the middle. Per the germline V gene, CDR1 is MNHEY and CDR2 is SMNVEV (reference sequence). The CDR3 has 15 amino acids. The CDR3 loop reads CASRLNRESNTEAFF. As DNA, the CDR3 is TGTGCCAGCAGACTTAACAGGGAGTCGAACACTGAAGCTTTCTTT.

The chain combines TRBV5-3 with TRBJ2-3, with 7 positions matching TRBD2. TRBV5-3 is an ORF; its function is uncertain. The ends lost 2 bases at V and 2 bases at J; junction bases unmatched: 8. The CDR3 totals 16 residues. CDR3 nucleotide sequence: TGTGCCAGAAGCTTTCCAGGGACTATCACCACAGATACGCAGTATTTT. It encodes CARSFPGTITTDTQYF.

This clone turned up a few times. No DNA is shown, since the ends of the CDR3 on it are uncertain; the CDR3 is the one TCRdb lists. The V gene is TRBV28, the J gene TRBJ2-3; the tabulated D call, TRBD2, remains unverified against the DNA. Germline V lookup: CDR1 MDHEN, CDR2 SYDVKM. The CDR3 numbers 19 amino acids, ends counted. The CDR3: CASSTSAGLALSSTDTQYF.

With regard to this clone: At one of its ends the junction is not consistent with the germline gene, which may arise from a read error. The chain couples TRBV20-1 to TRBJ1-4; D possibly corresponds to TRBD1 (5 bases). The CDR3 spans 11 residues. Germline CDR1 is DFQATT and CDR2 is SNEGSKA (reference sequence). The CDR3 DNA reads TGTGTTGGGGGGGGTAGTGAAAAACTGTTTTTT. Encoded protein: CVGGGSEKLFF.

The V call is TRBV28, the J call TRBJ2-7; tentatively, D is TRBD1 (5 bases). The germline gives CDR1 MDHEN, CDR2 SYDVKM. The CDR3 spans 12 residues. Trimming removed 11 bases from V and 2 bases from J, with 13 bases in between. CDR3 residues: CASGGAPYEQYF. The CDR3 bases are TGTGCCTCCGGTGGGGCGCCCTACGAGCAGTACTTC.

V and J are TRBV2 and TRBJ2-7, with TRBD2 as a possible D gene (5 bases). The CDR3 is 11 amino acids. Per the germline V gene, CDR1 is SNHLY and CDR2 is FYNNEI. Between the trimmed V and J ends, which lost 10 bases and 3 bases, there was a span of 10 bases. The CDR3 is CATGRDYEQYF. For the CDR3, the DNA is TGTGCCACAGGTCGGGACTACGAGCAGTACTTC.

This clone has a handful of counts. V usage is TRBV14 and J usage is TRBJ2-1; D remains ambiguous. The CDR3 is made up of 12 amino acids. Trimming took off 1 base at V and 5 bases at J, with 3 bases between the two ends. Germline lookup yields CDR1 SGHDN and CDR2 FVKESK. The CDR3 reads CASSQGHNEQFF. CDR3 nucleotide sequence: TGTGCCAGCAGCCAAGGACACAATGAGCAGTTCTTC.

The J gene is TRBJ2-1, the V gene TRBV28, with TRBD2 identical over 8 bases. Germline V gene data show CDR1 as MDHEN and CDR2 as SYDVKM. The CDR3 totals 15 residues. Trimming took 2 bases from V and 8 from J; bases not matched to a gene: 8. CDR3 protein: CASSLREGLAHEQFF. CDR3 bases: TGTGCCAGCAGTTTACGGGAGGGATTAGCTCATGAGCAGTTCTTC.

The DNA for the CDR3 is TGCAGCGTTACGGACAGTTTCTCCTACGAGCAGTACTTC. Amino acid sequence: CSVTDSFSYEQYF. The chain links TRBV29-1 to TRBJ2-7; tentative D call: TRBD1 (6 bases). CDR1 and CDR2 (germline): SQVTM, ANQGSEA. This CDR3 contains 13 residues. Trimming removed 5 bases at V and 0 bases at J, with 11 bases between.

The chain is built from TRBV6-1 and TRBJ2-5; D possibly corresponds to TRBD1 (5 bases). CDR3 size: 13 residues. The ends were cut back, 8 bases at V and 2 bases at J, with 12 bases in the middle. CDR1 is MNHNS and CDR2 is SASEGT in the germline V gene. Written as DNA, the CDR3 is TGTGCCAGCGGGCAGGGCATACAAGAGACCCAGTACTTC. Encoded protein: CASGQGIQETQYF.

The CDR3 bases are TGTGCCAGCAGCAAGACTGGACAGGGCGACACTGAAGCTTTCTTT. Protein: CASSKTGQGDTEAFF. The rearrangement uses TRBV9 and TRBJ1-1; the match to TRBD1 covers 8 bases. Germline loops: CDR1 SGDLS, CDR2 YYNGEE. J was trimmed by 3 bases and V by 4 bases; bases with no gene match: 8. The CDR3 has 15 amino acids.

The V call is TRBV19, the J call TRBJ1-1; perhaps TRBD1 as D (6 bases). CDR3 size: 15 residues. Between the trimmed V and J ends, which lost 6 bases and 3 bases, there was a span of 17 bases. Germline V CDR1 and CDR2: LNHDA, SQIVND (reference sequence). The CDR3 DNA reads TGTGCCAGTAGAGGGGGGGCGGGACGGTACACTGAAGCTTTCTTT. Its translation: CASRGGAGRYTEAFF.

The rearrangement uses TRBV6-1 and TRBJ2-2; D might be TRBD2 (6 bases). Trimming removed 4 bases from V and 6 bases from J, with 12 bases in between. Germline lookup yields CDR1 MNHNS and CDR2 SASEGT. The CDR3 runs 14 residues. The CDR3 loop is CASSVGRRSGELFF. In DNA form, the CDR3 reads TGTGCCAGCAGTGTTGGGAGGCGTTCCGGGGAGCTGTTTTTT.

The CDR3 nucleotides read TGTGCCACCAAAGACTCACAAGGGTGGTACGAGCAGTACTTC. It encodes CATKDSQGWYEQYF. This chain uses TRBV28 with TRBJ2-7; D remains ambiguous. The CDR3 totals 14 residues. V lost 10 bases to trimming and J lost 4 bases, with 20 bases between them. CDR1 is MDHEN and CDR2 is SYDVKM in the germline V gene.